This T cell receptor beta chain was sequenced for a study of T cells in Graves' hyperthyroidism and ophthalmopathy. The study collected blood at first hyperthyroidism diagnosis, before any ophthalmopathy symptoms arose. From RNA transcripts, TCR beta CDR3 regions were amplified. RT-PCR in the first round (using the HTBI primer set) targeted the TCR CDR3. One entry per CDR3 protein results from TCRdb running MiXCR on the multiplex PCR reads. Found here are 730,000 or so distinct CDR3 sequences, 18% of them singletons; the top ten hold 16%. This clonotype was found a few times. The source of this sequence is a woman between 50 and 59 years old with Graves' hyperthyroidism that later progressed to Graves' ophthalmopathy. The sequenced sample consisted of blood.

The CDR3 DNA is TGTGCCAGCAGCTCCCACCTTCTCTACGAGCAGTACTTC. Protein sequence: CASSSHLLYEQYF. V is TRBV7-2 and J is TRBJ2-7; D not resolved. This CDR3 is built from 13 residues. The ends were cut back, 4 bases at V and 3 bases at J, with 10 bases in the middle. The germline CDR1 and CDR2 sequences are SGHTA and FQGNSA.